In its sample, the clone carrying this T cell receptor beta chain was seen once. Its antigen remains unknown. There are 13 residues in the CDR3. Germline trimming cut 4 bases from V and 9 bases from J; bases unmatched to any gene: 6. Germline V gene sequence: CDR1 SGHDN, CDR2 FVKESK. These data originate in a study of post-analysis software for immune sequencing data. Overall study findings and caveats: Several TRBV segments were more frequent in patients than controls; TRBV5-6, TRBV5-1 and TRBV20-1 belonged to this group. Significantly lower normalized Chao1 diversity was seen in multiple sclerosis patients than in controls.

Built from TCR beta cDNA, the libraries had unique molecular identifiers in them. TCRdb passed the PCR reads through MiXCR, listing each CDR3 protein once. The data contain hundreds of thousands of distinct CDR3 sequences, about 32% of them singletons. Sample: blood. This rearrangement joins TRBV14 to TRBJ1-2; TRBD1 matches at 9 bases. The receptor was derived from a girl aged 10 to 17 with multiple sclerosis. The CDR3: CASSRTGVGSYTF. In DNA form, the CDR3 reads TGTGCCAGCAGCCGGACAGGGGTGGGGAGCTACACCTTC.